The clone carrying this T cell receptor beta chain was observed a few times. Its antigen is not identified. Amplification of TCR beta CDR3 regions was performed using RNA transcripts as template. First-round RT-PCR of the TCR CDR3 relied on the HTBI primer set. TCRdb ran MiXCR on the multiplex PCR reads and lists one entry per CDR3 protein. The sample carries 540,000 or so distinct CDR3 sequences, around 14% recorded once. This entry belongs to a study of T cells in Graves' hyperthyroidism and ophthalmopathy. The CDR3 covers 11 residues. Germline CDR1 is MDHEN and CDR2 is SYDVKM. Trimming took off 2 bases at V and 10 bases at J, with 6 bases between the two ends. Findings and caveats of the study: The authors' 13 V-J model separated ophthalmopathy from stable hyperthyroidism.

This TCR was sampled from a woman aged 25 to 39 with Graves' hyperthyroidism. V and J are TRBV28 and TRBJ2-1; no firm D call. The sequenced sample consisted of blood. The CDR3 here is CASSLVSEQFF. The CDR3 bases are TGTGCCAGCAGTTTAGTAAGCGAGCAGTTCTTC.